Below, 10 T cell receptor beta chains from the same sample are listed, as sequenced in a study of T cell responses to AZD1222 COVID-19 vaccine. The assay was immunoSEQ multiplex PCR, and TCRdb's table has in-frame clones only and misses some. The table has around 120,000 clones, 85% to 95% seen once; the top ten hold 2.5% to 3%. Specimen: peripheral blood, collected on day 0 of AZD1222 vaccination. The receptors here all came from an adult in good health.

The rearrangement uses TRBV5-1 and TRBJ2-5; D possibly corresponds to TRBD1 (5 bases). CDR1 and CDR2 (germline): SGHRS, YFSETQ. The CDR3 spans 14 residues. Trimming stripped 0 bases from V and 1 base from J, with 7 bases between. The CDR3, as DNA: TGCGCCAGCAGCTTGGCGACAGTCCAAGAGACCCAGTACTTC. Translated, it gives CASSLATVQETQYF.

This chain connects TRBV15 to TRBJ2-1; D is unclear. CDR1 is LNHNV and CDR2 is YYDKDF in the germline V gene (reference sequence). The CDR3 is 13 amino acids. Trimming stripped 0 bases from V and 4 bases from J, with 4 bases between. The chain's CDR3 is CATSRDRYNEQFF. Here the CDR3 DNA reads TGTGCCACCAGCAGAGATAGATACAATGAGCAGTTCTTC.

The chain joins TRBV5-4 to TRBJ2-4, with D tentatively TRBD2 (6 bases). The CDR3 length is 13 residues. Germline V gene sequence: CDR1 SGHNT, CDR2 YYREEE (reference sequence). V lost 1 base, J lost 8 bases, and 10 bases lay in between. This CDR3 reads CASSLSWRDIQYF. DNA of the CDR3: TGTGCCAGCAGCTTGAGTTGGAGGGACATTCAGTACTTC. Variable domain in full (rest from reference TRBV5-4 and TRBJ2-4): ETGVTQSPTHLIKTRGQQVTLRCSSQSGHNTVSWYQQALGQGPQFIFQYYREEENGRGNFPPRFSGLQFPNYSSELNVNALELDDSALYLCASSLSWRDIQYFGAGTRLSVL.

This chain uses TRBV4-2 with TRBJ2-3, with TRBD2 matching over 10 bases. This CDR3 contains 21 residues. The germline V gene encodes CDR1 LGHNA and CDR2 YNFKEQ. J lost 0 bases, V lost 0 bases, and 15 bases had no gene match. The CDR3 bases are TGTGCCAGCAGCCAAGAGGGGCAGAGTAGCGGGAGGTCCCTTAGCACAGATACGCAGTATTTT. Translated, it gives CASSQEGQSSGRSLSTDTQYF.

V gene TRBV7-9 combines with J gene TRBJ2-7; D possibly corresponds to TRBD2 (6 bases). The CDR3 covers 14 residues. CDR1 SEHNR and CDR2 FQNEAQ come from the germline V gene (reference sequence). V lost 0 bases to trimming and J lost 6 bases, with 12 bases between them. CDR3 nucleotide sequence: TGTGCCAGCAGCTTAGCGCCGGGGGTCGGCGAGCAGTACTTC. Protein product: CASSLAPGVGEQYF.

The rearrangement uses TRBV16 and TRBJ1-6; D possibly corresponds to TRBD1 (6 bases). The CDR3 loop spans 16 amino acids. Per the germline V gene, CDR1 is KGHSY and CDR2 is FQNENV. V lost 0 bases and J 1 base, leaving 7 bases between the germline ends. CDR3 coding DNA: TGTGCCAGCAGCCAATCAGGGGGATCCTATAATTCACCCCTCCACTTT. This sequence encodes CASSQSGGSYNSPLHF. Combining the CDR3 with reference TRBV16 and TRBJ1-6 gives the whole variable domain GEEVAQTPKHLVRGEGQKAKLYCAPIKGHSYVFWYQQVLKNEFKFLISFQNENVFDETGMPKERFSAKCLPNSPCSLEIQATKLEDSAVYFCASSQSGGSYNSPLHFGNGTRLTVT.

The chain couples TRBV18 to TRBJ2-7; D is uncertain. V lost 5 bases, J lost 0 bases, and 5 bases lay in between. This CDR3 is 12 amino acids long. Germline CDR1 and CDR2: KGHSH and LQKENI. This CDR3 reads CASSATSYEQYF. The CDR3 DNA sequence: TGTGCCAGCTCAGCTACCTCCTACGAGCAGTACTTC. Full variable domain (remainder filled in from reference TRBV18 and TRBJ2-7): NAGVMQNPRHLVRRRGQEARLRCSPMKGHSHVYWYRQLPEEGLKFMVYLQKENIIDESGMPKERFSAEFPKEGPSILRIQQVVRGDSAAYFCASSATSYEQYFGPGTRLTVT.

V and J are TRBV27 and TRBJ2-7; 7 positions match TRBD1. The CDR3 totals 11 residues. V was clipped by 5 bases and J by 6 bases; unmatched bases: 1. From germline, CDR1 is MNHEY and CDR2 SMNVEV (reference sequence). CDR3 sequence reads: CASSTGVEQYF. The CDR3 DNA is TGTGCCAGCAGTACAGGGGTCGAGCAGTACTTC.

The rearrangement joins TRBV30 to TRBJ1-1; D gene uncertain. Trimming left V 2 bases short and J 1 base short, with 8 bases between. The germline gives CDR1 GTSNPN, CDR2 SVGIG (reference sequence). The length of the CDR3 is 13 residues. The CDR3 loop reads CAWSWGTNTEAFF. The CDR3 DNA reads as TGTGCCTGGAGTTGGGGAACGAACACTGAAGCTTTCTTT. Full variable domain (rest looked up from reference TRBV30 and TRBJ1-1): SQTIHQWPATLVQPVGSPLSLECTVEGTSNPNLYWYRQAAGRGLQLLFYSVGIGQISSEVPQNLSASRPQDRQFILSSKKLLLSDSGFYLCAWSWGTNTEAFFGQGTRLTVV.

Remarks on this clone: At one of its ends the junction is not consistent with the germline gene, which may arise from a read error. The chain couples TRBV5-1 to TRBJ1-2; a weak D match, TRBD1 (5 bases). The CDR3 is 13 amino acids. Germline V gene data show CDR1 as SGHRS and CDR2 as YFSETQ. The DNA of the CDR3 is TGCGCCAGCAGCTTGGGGGGCAGATCCAAGCGAGCCTTC. Amino acid sequence: CASSLGGRSKRAF.